Below are 31 T cell receptor beta chains sequenced from a single sample in a study of T cells in Graves' hyperthyroidism and ophthalmopathy. Amplification of TCR beta CDR3 regions was performed using RNA transcripts as template. TCR CDR3 underwent first-round RT-PCR with the HTBI primer set. TCRdb redid the calling of the multiplex PCR reads with MiXCR, one entry per CDR3 protein. This table holds around 700,000 distinct CDR3 sequences, roughly 32% found once. The sequencing sample was made of blood. Receptor source: a woman between 35 and 50 years old with Graves' hyperthyroidism.

Ten or more counts support this clonotype. The V and J genes are TRBV7-9 and TRBJ1-1; D call uncertain. Looked up from germline, CDR1 is SEHNR and CDR2 is FQNEAQ (reference sequence). This CDR3 contains 15 residues. V dropped 5 bases and J dropped 4 bases, with 17 bases sitting between them. The CDR3 region is CASSNTGAPGTEAFF. CDR3 nucleotides: TGTGCCAGCAGCAATACGGGAGCGCCGGGCACTGAAGCTTTCTTT.

Of note for this clonotype: A single base separates this from a much larger clone, so it may be a read error. This chain joins TRBV10-3 and TRBJ2-6, with D uncertain. CDR1 and CDR2 (germline): ENHRY, SYGVKD. Trimming stripped 4 bases from V and 0 bases from J, with 10 bases between. This CDR3 has 16 residues. The CDR3 reads CAISGSLSSGANVLTF. The CDR3 DNA is TGTGCCATCAGTGGCTCCCTTAGCTCTGGGGCCAACGTCCTGACTTTC.

This clonotype has more than one count but fewer than ten. One end of the junction does not line up with germline, which may come from a read error. The CDR3 is CASSEGGQGRYEQYF. The CDR3 nucleotides read TGTGCCAGCAGTGAGGGCGGACAGGGCCGTTACGAGCAGTACTTC. V is TRBV10-3 and J is TRBJ2-7; TRBD1 matches at 8 bases. Germline CDR1 and CDR2: ENHRY and SYGVKD. This CDR3 has 15 residues.

This clonotype was counted ten times or more. The rearrangement links TRBV10-3 to TRBJ1-3; D remains ambiguous. This CDR3 is 15 amino acids long. V lost 4 bases, J lost 0 bases, and 10 bases lay in between. Germline V gene lookup returns CDR1 ENHRY and CDR2 SYGVKD. CDR3 bases: TGTGCCATCAGTGCCCGGGGATCCTCTGGAAACACCATATATTTT. Amino acids: CAISARGSSGNTIYF.

This clonotype was seen repeatedly, ten times or more. The chain is built from TRBV2 and TRBJ1-2, with a possible D match to TRBD1 (6 bases). V dropped 2 bases and J dropped 5 bases, with 12 bases sitting between them. The germline CDR1 and CDR2 sequences are SNHLY and FYNNEI. The CDR3 is 14 amino acids. As DNA, the CDR3 is TGTGCCAGCAGTGAACGGACAGCCTTTTATGGCTACACCTTC. It translates to CASSERTAFYGYTF.

This clonotype was recorded at least ten times. The chain links TRBV29-1 to TRBJ1-5; 7 bases fit TRBD1. Trimming cost V 7 bases and J 2 bases; bases outside gene matches: 14. The CDR3 is 16 residues long. CDR1 is SQVTM and CDR2 is ANQGSEA in the germline V gene. CDR3 nucleotide sequence: TGCAGCGCGTTTCAACGTCGGGGACAGCGCAATCAGCCCCAGCATTTT. It is translated as CSAFQRRGQRNQPQHF.

As DNA, the CDR3 is TGTGCCAGCAGCTCTGTTAGCGGGGGGTACAATGAGCAGTTCTTC. Protein: CASSSVSGGYNEQFF. The rearrangement joins TRBV7-9 to TRBJ2-1, with 10 bases identical to TRBD2. This CDR3 is 15 amino acids long. V shed 4 bases, J shed 4 bases, and the junction held 4 bases outside the gene matches. CDR1 and CDR2 from the germline V gene are SEHNR and FQNEAQ (reference sequence).

This clonotype was detected a few times. This chain joins TRBV5-1 and TRBJ2-7, with 8 bases fitting TRBD1. J was trimmed by 2 bases and V by 0 bases; bases with no gene match: 4. This CDR3 spans 15 amino acids. Germline V gene data show CDR1 as SGHRS and CDR2 as YFSETQ. The CDR3 DNA is TGCGCCAGCAGCTTGGGGGGACAGGTCACCTACGAGCAGTACTTC. It specifies CASSLGGQVTYEQYF.

The genes are TRBV13 and TRBJ2-7; no reliable D call. CDR1 PRHDT and CDR2 FYEKMQ come from the germline V gene (reference sequence). There are 13 residues in the CDR3. V was cut by 5 bases and J by 1 base, with 9 bases left in between. The CDR3 is CASSEEQSYEQYF. The CDR3 DNA reads as TGTGCCAGCAGCGAAGAACAATCCTACGAGCAGTACTTC.

This clonotype appeared many times. One end of the junction is discordant with germline, which a read error may explain. In DNA form, the CDR3 reads TGCGCCAGCAGCCAAGCCTGGACAAGCAATCAGCCCCAACATTTT. Translating gives CASSQAWTSNQPQHF. The genes are TRBV4-3 and TRBJ1-5; TRBD1 might be the D (5 bases). CDR1 and CDR2 from the germline V gene are LGHNA and YSLEER. The CDR3 is 15 amino acids.

This clonotype was counted a few times. V gene TRBV5-6 combines with J gene TRBJ1-1; no firm D call. CDR3 length: 14 amino acids. V was cut by 3 bases and J by 0 bases, with 9 bases left in between. Germline CDR1 and CDR2: SGHDT and YYEEEE. The CDR3 nucleotides read TGTGCCAGCAGCTGGCGGACGGTGAACACTGAAGCTTTCTTT. Translation gives CASSWRTVNTEAFF. The full variable domain, rest sourced from reference TRBV5-6 and TRBJ1-1, is DAGVTQSPTHLIKTRGQQVTLRCSPKSGHDTVSWYQQALGQGPQFIFQYYEEEERQRGNFPDRFSGHQFPNYSSELNVNALLLGDSALYLCASSWRTVNTEAFFGQGTRLTVV.

In the case of this clonotype: One end of the junction does not line up with germline, which may come from a read error. This rearrangement joins TRBV4-3 to TRBJ1-5, with no clear D. Germline V gives CDR1 LGHNA, CDR2 YSLEER. The CDR3 has 16 amino acids. DNA of the CDR3: TGCGCCGGCAGCCAAGATCCGGGCCTCTCTAATCAGCCCCAGCATTTT. Translated: CAGSQDPGLSNQPQHF.

V is TRBV28 and J is TRBJ2-7; maybe TRBD2 (5 bases). The CDR3 runs to 12 residues. V was trimmed by 5 bases and J by 5 bases, leaving 10 bases between them. Germline V gene lookup returns CDR1 MDHEN and CDR2 SYDVKM. Here the CDR3 DNA reads TGTGCCAGCAGTCCCTACGGGAACGAGCAGTACTTC. Protein sequence: CASSPYGNEQYF.

Remarks on this clonotype: A much larger clonotype is one base distant, so this may be a read error. Likely a read error: the CDR3 ends without its conserved phenylalanine or tryptophan. This sequence joins TRBV6-5 and TRBJ1-2; TRBD1 matches at 7 bases. CDR1 and CDR2 (germline): MNHEY, SVGAGI. V shed 5 bases, J shed 6 bases, and the junction held 9 bases outside the gene matches. The CDR3 covers 14 residues. The chain's CDR3 is CASSPSRQGDGYTL. In DNA form, the CDR3 reads TGTGCCAGCAGTCCCTCACGACAGGGTGATGGCTACACCCTC.

The J gene is TRBJ2-7, the V gene TRBV10-2; 7 nucleotides line up with TRBD2. Germline V gene lookup returns CDR1 WSHSY and CDR2 SAAADI. The CDR3 covers 13 residues. Trimming removed 6 bases from V and 7 bases from J; junction bases left unmatched: 9. In DNA form, the CDR3 reads TGCGCCAGCAGGGACACCGGGACTAAGGAGCAGTACTTC. Protein product: CASRDTGTKEQYF.

This clonotype has just a few counts. The chain has TRBV6-2 or TRBV6-3 and TRBJ1-2, with D perhaps matching TRBD1 (5 bases). The V end lost 6 bases, the J end lost 3 bases, and 11 bases lay between the germline ends. The CDR3 totals 13 residues. Germline CDR1 MNHEY, CDR2 SVGEGT. For the CDR3, the DNA is TGTGCCAGCAGACGGGACGCCGACTATGGCTACACCTTC. Encoded protein: CASRRDADYGYTF.

Note on this clonotype: A much more abundant neighbour one base away suggests this may be a read error. A read error is likely, as this CDR3 ends without the conserved phenylalanine or tryptophan. This sequence joins TRBV11-2 and TRBJ1-6; the D gene is possibly TRBD1 (5 bases). CDR1 and CDR2 (germline): SGHAT, FQNNGV. V gave up 1 base and J gave up 9 bases, with 16 bases separating them. This CDR3 is 16 amino acids long. The CDR3 DNA follows: TGTGCCAGCAGCTTAGTTTCGTGGCCGGGGGTTTCACCCCTCCACCTT. Its protein product is CASSLVSWPGVSPLHL.

The chain links TRBV5-1 to TRBJ1-3; D possibly corresponds to TRBD1 (5 bases). Germline CDR1 is SGHRS and CDR2 is YFSETQ. The CDR3 runs 16 residues. V lost 4 bases, J lost 3 bases, and 17 bases lay in between. The CDR3 nucleotides read TGCGCCAGCAGCCAAGGTCATGGGGGGAATGGAAACACCATATATTTT. This encodes CASSQGHGGNGNTIYF.

Many counts were recorded for this clonotype. This chain links TRBV7-2 with TRBJ1-4, with D unclear. The CDR3 sequence is 15 residues long. Germline assignment: CDR1 SGHTA and CDR2 FQGNSA. Trimming left V 2 bases short and J 8 bases short, with 15 bases between. Here the CDR3 reads CASSLWGGIGEKLFF. For the CDR3, the DNA is TGTGCCAGCAGCTTATGGGGAGGGATTGGGGAAAAACTGTTTTTT. Complete variable domain (other parts from reference TRBV7-2 and TRBJ1-4): GAGVSQSPSNKVTEKGKDVELRCDPISGHTALYWYRQSLGQGLEFLIYFQGNSAPDKSGLPSDRFSAERTGGSVSTLTIQRTQQEDSAVYLCASSLWGGIGEKLFFGSGTQLSVL.

The chain links TRBV20-1 to TRBJ1-5; D is ambiguous. This CDR3 spans 14 amino acids. With 2 bases removed from V and 0 bases from J, the gap between germline ends came to 8 bases. Per the germline V gene, CDR1 is DFQATT and CDR2 is SNEGSKA (reference sequence). The CDR3 loop is CSARRENSNQPQHF. DNA for the CDR3: TGCAGTGCTAGACGGGAGAATAGCAATCAGCCCCAGCATTTT.

The gene calls are TRBV7-8 and TRBJ2-5; possible D gene TRBD2, 6 bases. The CDR3 covers 15 residues. Trimming cost V 3 bases and J 5 bases, with 16 bases left between them. CDR1 is SGHVS and CDR2 is FQNEAQ in the germline V gene. The CDR3 sequence is CASSLEGPAWETQYF. The CDR3 DNA follows: TGTGCCAGCAGCTTGGAGGGACCAGCGTGGGAGACCCAGTACTTC. The entire variable domain, with the rest obtained from reference TRBV7-8 and TRBJ2-5, is as follows: GAGVSQSPRYKVAKRGQDVALRCDPISGHVSLFWYQQALGQGPEFLTYFQNEAQLDKSGLPSDRFFAERPEGSVSTLKIQRTQQEDSAVYLCASSLEGPAWETQYFGPGTRLLVL.

This clonotype has a count of ten or more. This chain uses TRBV20-1 with TRBJ1-5, with unresolved D. The CDR3 has 12 amino acids. V was trimmed by 3 bases and J by 6 bases, leaving 9 bases between them. The germline gives CDR1 DFQATT, CDR2 SNEGSKA (reference sequence). The CDR3 DNA sequence: TGCAGTGCTAGGGGGTCTGCTCAGCCCCAGCATTTT. Translated, it gives CSARGSAQPQHF.

The sample holds many counts of this clonotype. This chain links TRBV6-6 with TRBJ2-2; D is undetermined. The ends were cut back, 10 bases at V and 4 bases at J, with 13 bases in the middle. Germline values: CDR1 MNHNY, CDR2 SVGAGI (reference sequence). CDR3 length equals 13 residues. The CDR3 nucleotides are TGTGCCACCAGGAGAACGGTCACCGGGGAGCTGTTTTTT. It yields the protein CATRRTVTGELFF.

This clonotype was observed a few times. The chain links TRBV6-6 to TRBJ2-7, with 11 bases lining up with TRBD2. The germline gives CDR1 MNHNY, CDR2 SVGAGI (reference sequence). The CDR3 runs to 19 residues. The V segment lost 0 bases and the J segment 3 bases; nucleotides outside the gene matches: 13. The CDR3 DNA reads as TGTGCCAGCAGTTACTCGAGAGGCAACGGACTAGCGGGTGACTACGAGCAGTACTTC. Translating gives CASSYSRGNGLAGDYEQYF.

The chain recombines TRBV7-9 with TRBJ1-2; D remains unclear. The CDR3 spans 13 residues. Germline V lookup: CDR1 SEHNR, CDR2 FQNEAQ (reference sequence). Trimming left V 4 bases short and J 3 bases short, with 9 bases between. CDR3 sequence: CASSSQRDYGYTF. The CDR3 DNA is TGTGCCAGCAGCTCCCAACGGGACTATGGCTACACCTTC.

This clonotype was counted many times. DNA of the CDR3: TGTGCCATCCCCCAGGCTGAAGCTTTCTTT. It specifies CAIPQAEAFF. The V call is TRBV10-3, the J call TRBJ1-1; D unclear. V lost 8 bases and J lost 6, with 7 bases in between. Per germline, CDR1 ENHRY and CDR2 SYGVKD. The CDR3 extends over 10 amino acids.

This clonotype was picked up many times. The V and J genes are TRBV20-1 and TRBJ2-7, with TRBD2 as a possible D gene (5 bases). Looked up from germline, CDR1 is DFQATT and CDR2 is SNEGSKA (reference sequence). The V end lost 3 bases, the J end lost 1 base, and 16 bases lay between the germline ends. The CDR3 is 15 amino acids. CDR3 region: CSARVAWESSYEQYF. Written as DNA, the CDR3 is TGCAGTGCTAGGGTCGCATGGGAGTCATCCTACGAGCAGTACTTC.

The chain combines TRBV7-2 with TRBJ1-1; 7 nucleotides match TRBD1. Germline-derived CDR1 and CDR2 are SGHTA and FQGNSA. The CDR3 totals 12 residues. V shed 5 bases and J 9 bases; nucleotides not matched to a gene: 6. The CDR3 loop is CASSPQGNKAFF. The CDR3 region has the DNA TGTGCCAGCAGCCCACAGGGGAACAAAGCTTTCTTT.

This clonotype was picked up many times. This rearrangement joins TRBV10-3 to TRBJ2-2; the match to TRBD1 covers 7 bases. The CDR3 loop spans 15 amino acids. The trim removed 10 bases at V and 2 bases at J, leaving 10 bases unmatched. The germline gives CDR1 ENHRY, CDR2 SYGVKD. CDR3 sequence (DNA): TGTGCCACCGAAACGGGACAGAGTAACACCGGGGAGCTGTTTTTT. Translation: CATETGQSNTGELFF.

This clonotype was recorded at least ten times. This chain links TRBV12-3 or TRBV12-4 with TRBJ1-6; no definite D call. The V and J ends lost 3 bases and 7 bases respectively, with 7 bases between them. This CDR3 contains 13 residues. CDR3 protein: CASSFLGNSPLHF. CDR3 in DNA: TGTGCCAGCAGTTTTTTGGGGAATTCACCCCTCCACTTT.

The chain links TRBV5-1 to TRBJ2-2; 12 bases match TRBD1. Germline V lookup: CDR1 SGHRS, CDR2 YFSETQ. CDR3 length equals 18 residues. Trimming took 0 bases from V and 0 from J; bases not matched to a gene: 3. DNA for the CDR3: TGCGCCAGCAGCTTGGAGGGACAGGGGGCCACGAACACCGGGGAGCTGTTTTTT. Translated, it gives CASSLEGQGATNTGELFF.